Following are 2 T cell receptor beta chains from one sample sequenced in a study of T-cell memory formation after mild COVID-19. A single record per CDR3 protein comes from TCRdb applying MiXCR to the 5' RACE reads. The data show about 430,000 distinct CDR3 sequences, roughly 18% seen once. Sequencing was performed on PBMCs or a T cell subset sorted from them (not recorded which). The receptors derive from a man younger than 35 who had mild COVID-19 (a few samples of this study predate the infection). Cell type and time point are not known.

The V call is TRBV4-1, the J call TRBJ1-1; 9 bases map to TRBD1. This CDR3 comprises 19 residues. Germline V gene data show CDR1 as MGHRA and CDR2 as YSYEKL. The J segment lost 1 base and the V segment lost 3 bases, leaving 15 bases of the junction unmatched. CDR3 coding DNA: TGCGCCAGCAGCCACGCTCAACAGGGGGCCGCGGATAGGAACACTGAAGCTTTCTTT. It codes for CASSHAQQGAADRNTEAFF.

J is TRBJ1-1 and V is TRBV20-1, with 11 bases aligning to TRBD1. The CDR3 length is 13 residues. J lost 10 bases, V lost 6 bases, and 10 bases had no gene match. Germline V gene lookup returns CDR1 DFQATT and CDR2 SNEGSKA (reference sequence). The CDR3 DNA reads as TGCAGTGCCACAAGGACAGGGGGCCCGGGAGCTTTCTTT. It encodes CSATRTGGPGAFF.